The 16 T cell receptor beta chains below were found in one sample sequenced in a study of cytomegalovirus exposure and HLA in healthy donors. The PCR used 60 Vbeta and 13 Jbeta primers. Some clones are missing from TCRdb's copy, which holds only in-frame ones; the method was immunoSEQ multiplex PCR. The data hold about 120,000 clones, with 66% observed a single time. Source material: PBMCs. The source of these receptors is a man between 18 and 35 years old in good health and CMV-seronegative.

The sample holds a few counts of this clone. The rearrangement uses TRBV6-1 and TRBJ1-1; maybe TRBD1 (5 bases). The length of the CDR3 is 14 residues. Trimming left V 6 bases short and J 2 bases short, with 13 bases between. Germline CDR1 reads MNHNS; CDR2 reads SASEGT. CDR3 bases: TGTGCCAGCAGGCAGGGCAGTTCTAACACTGAAGCTTTCTTT. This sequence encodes CASRQGSSNTEAFF.

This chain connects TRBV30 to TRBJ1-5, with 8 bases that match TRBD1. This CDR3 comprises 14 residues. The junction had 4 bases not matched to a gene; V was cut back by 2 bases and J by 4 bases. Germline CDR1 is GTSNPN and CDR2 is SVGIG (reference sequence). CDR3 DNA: TGTGCCTGGAGTCTCGGACAGGGAAATCAGCCCCAGCATTTT. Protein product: CAWSLGQGNQPQHF.

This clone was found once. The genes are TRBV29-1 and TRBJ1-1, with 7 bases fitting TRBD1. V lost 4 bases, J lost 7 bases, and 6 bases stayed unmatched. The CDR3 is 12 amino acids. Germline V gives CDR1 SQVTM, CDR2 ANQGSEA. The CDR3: CSVVQGYFEAFF. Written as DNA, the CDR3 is TGCAGCGTTGTACAGGGGTATTTTGAAGCTTTCTTT.

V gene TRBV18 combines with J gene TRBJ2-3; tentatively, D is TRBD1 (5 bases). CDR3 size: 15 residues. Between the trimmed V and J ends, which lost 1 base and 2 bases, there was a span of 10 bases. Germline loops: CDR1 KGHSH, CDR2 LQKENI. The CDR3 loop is CASSPLAGATDTQYF. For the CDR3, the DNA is TGTGCCAGCTCACCACTGGCTGGGGCCACAGATACGCAGTATTTT.

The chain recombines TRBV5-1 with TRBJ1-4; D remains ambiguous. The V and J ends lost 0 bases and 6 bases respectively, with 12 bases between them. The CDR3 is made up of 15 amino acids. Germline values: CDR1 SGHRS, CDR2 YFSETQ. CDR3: CASSLDGRLDEKLFF. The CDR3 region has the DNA TGCGCCAGCAGCTTGGATGGCAGGCTTGATGAAAAACTGTTTTTT.

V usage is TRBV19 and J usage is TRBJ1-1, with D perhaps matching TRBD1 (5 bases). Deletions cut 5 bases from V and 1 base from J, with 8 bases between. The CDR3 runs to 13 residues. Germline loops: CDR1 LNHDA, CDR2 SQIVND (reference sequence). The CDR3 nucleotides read TGTGCCAGTAGTCCACAGGAGAACACTGAAGCTTTCTTT. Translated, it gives CASSPQENTEAFF.

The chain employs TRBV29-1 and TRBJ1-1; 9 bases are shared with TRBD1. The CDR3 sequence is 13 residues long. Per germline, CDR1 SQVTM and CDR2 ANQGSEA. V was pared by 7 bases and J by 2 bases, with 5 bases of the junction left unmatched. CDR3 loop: CSAEGQGNTEAFF. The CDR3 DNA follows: TGCAGCGCCGAGGGACAGGGAAACACTGAAGCTTTCTTT.

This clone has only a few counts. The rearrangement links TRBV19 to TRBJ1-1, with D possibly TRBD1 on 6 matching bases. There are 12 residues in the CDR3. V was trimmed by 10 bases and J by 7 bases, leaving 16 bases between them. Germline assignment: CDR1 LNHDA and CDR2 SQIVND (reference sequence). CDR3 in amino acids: CATSQGWGEAFF. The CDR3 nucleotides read TGTGCCACTTCACAGGGTTGGGGTGAAGCTTTCTTT.

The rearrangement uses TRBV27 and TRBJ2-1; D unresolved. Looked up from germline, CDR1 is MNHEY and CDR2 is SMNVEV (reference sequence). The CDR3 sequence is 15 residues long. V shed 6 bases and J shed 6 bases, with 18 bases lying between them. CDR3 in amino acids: CASRLKPRQPNEQFF. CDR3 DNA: TGTGCCAGCAGACTCAAGCCGAGGCAGCCCAATGAGCAGTTCTTC.

The CDR3 bases are TGTGCCAGCAGCCCCCCCGACAGGACTCGACTTTACACTGAAGCTTTCTTT. Its translation is CASSPPDRTRLYTEAFF. J is TRBJ1-1 and V is TRBV9; tentatively, D is TRBD1 (6 bases). Trimming took 4 bases from V and 3 from J, leaving 22 bases between them. Germline lookup yields CDR1 SGDLS and CDR2 YYNGEE. This CDR3 has 17 amino acids.

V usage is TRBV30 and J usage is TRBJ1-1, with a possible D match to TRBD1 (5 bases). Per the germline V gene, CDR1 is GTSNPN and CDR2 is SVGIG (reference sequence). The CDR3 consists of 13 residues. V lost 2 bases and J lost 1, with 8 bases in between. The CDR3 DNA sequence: TGTGCCTGGAGTAGGCAGGGGAACACTGAAGCTTTCTTT. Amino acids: CAWSRQGNTEAFF. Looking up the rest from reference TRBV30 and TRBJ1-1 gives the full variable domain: SQTIHQWPATLVQPVGSPLSLECTVEGTSNPNLYWYRQAAGRGLQLLFYSVGIGQISSEVPQNLSASRPQDRQFILSSKKLLLSDSGFYLCAWSRQGNTEAFFGQGTRLTVV.

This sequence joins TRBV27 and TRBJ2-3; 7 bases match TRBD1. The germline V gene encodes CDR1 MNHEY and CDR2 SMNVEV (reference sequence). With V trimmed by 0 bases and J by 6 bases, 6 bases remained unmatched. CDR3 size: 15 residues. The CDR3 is CASSLSTGYGDTQYF. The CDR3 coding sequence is TGTGCCAGCAGTTTATCGACAGGGTACGGCGATACGCAGTATTTT.

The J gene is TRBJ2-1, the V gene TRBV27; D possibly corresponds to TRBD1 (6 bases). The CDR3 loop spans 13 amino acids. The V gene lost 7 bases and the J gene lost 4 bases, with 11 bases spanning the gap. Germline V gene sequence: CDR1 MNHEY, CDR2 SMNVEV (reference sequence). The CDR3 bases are TGTGCCAGCATGGACAGAAAATACAATGAGCAGTTCTTC. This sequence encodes CASMDRKYNEQFF.

The CDR3 sequence is CSARGGYGYTF. Here the CDR3 DNA reads TGCAGTGCACGCGGGGGCTATGGCTACACCTTC. The gene calls are TRBV20-1 and TRBJ1-2; a weak D match, TRBD1 (5 bases). Looked up from germline, CDR1 is DFQATT and CDR2 is SNEGSKA (reference sequence). V was cut by 6 bases and J by 4 bases, with 9 bases left in between. CDR3 length: 11 amino acids.

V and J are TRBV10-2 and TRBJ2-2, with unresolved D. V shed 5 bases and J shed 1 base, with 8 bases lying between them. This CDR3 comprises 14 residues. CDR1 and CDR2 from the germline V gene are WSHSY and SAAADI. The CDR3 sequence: CASSRQENTGELFF. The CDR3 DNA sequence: TGCGCCAGCAGTAGGCAGGAGAACACCGGGGAGCTGTTTTTT.

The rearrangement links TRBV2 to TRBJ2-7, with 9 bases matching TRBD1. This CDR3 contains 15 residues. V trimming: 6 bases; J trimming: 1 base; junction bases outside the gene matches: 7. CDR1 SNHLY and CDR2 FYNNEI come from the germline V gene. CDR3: CASRSGTGRSYEQYF. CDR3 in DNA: TGTGCCAGCAGATCAGGGACAGGGAGATCCTACGAGCAGTACTTC. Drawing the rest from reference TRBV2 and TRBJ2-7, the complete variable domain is EPEVTQTPSHQVTQMGQEVILRCVPISNHLYFYWYRQILGQKVEFLVSFYNNEISEKSEIFDDQFSVERPDGSNFTLKIRSTKLEDSAMYFCASRSGTGRSYEQYFGPGTRLTVT.